The T cell receptor (beta chain) under discussion was sequenced for a study of T-cell memory formation after mild COVID-19. The overall study: Most TCR clusters belonged to a single donor. Study-wide findings and caveats: What remained unconfirmed was the SARS-CoV-2 specificity of second-wave clones peaking on day 37. The study found contracting CD4+ clones mainly in CM and EM and contracting CD8+ clones in EMRA.

Constant-segment-primed 5'RACE gave TCR alpha and TCR beta cDNA libraries with sample barcodes and UMIs. Using its own MiXCR run on the 5' RACE reads, TCRdb lists one record per CDR3 protein. The table has approximately 390,000 distinct CDR3 sequences, approximately 16% seen once. On this clonotype: The antigen remains undetermined.

The CDR3 has 14 residues. The germline gives CDR1 SNHLY, CDR2 FYNNEI. The V end lost 6 bases, the J end lost 4 bases, and 13 bases lay between the germline ends. The chain uses TRBV2 and TRBJ1-5; TRBD1 is a possible D gene (6 bases). The sample consisted of PBMCs or a T cell subset sorted from them (not recorded which). The receptor comes from a man aged 18 to 30 who had mild COVID-19 (a few samples of this study predate the infection). Cell type and time point are not known. Written as DNA, the CDR3 is TGTGCCAGCAGACCCGACAGGTTTAATCAGCCCCAGCATTTT. It encodes CASRPDRFNQPQHF.